Shown below are 9 T cell receptor beta chains from a single sample sequenced in a study of T cell responses to AZD1222 COVID-19 vaccine. TCRdb's table, derived via immunoSEQ multiplex PCR, lists solely in-frame clones and lacks some. The sample lists about 120,000 clones; roughly 88% were seen once. The material sequenced was peripheral blood, taken on day 0 of AZD1222 vaccination. The receptor source for this set is an adult in good health.

CDR3 coding DNA: TGTGCCAGCAGTTCCCGGGCGGCAGGGGGCACTGAAGCTTTCTTT. It encodes CASSSRAAGGTEAFF. This chain links TRBV7-8 with TRBJ1-1; 7 nucleotides match TRBD1. The CDR3 runs 15 residues. The ends lost 6 bases at V and 4 bases at J; junction bases unmatched: 11. Germline V gives CDR1 SGHVS, CDR2 FQNEAQ.

The chain couples TRBV10-3 to TRBJ2-3; no clear D gene. The CDR3 spans 13 residues. Trimming pared 7 bases from V and 2 bases from J, leaving 10 bases between. The germline V gene encodes CDR1 ENHRY and CDR2 SYGVKD. The CDR3 DNA reads as TGTGCCATCAAGGCCCCCTCCACAGATACGCAGTATTTT. It is translated as CAIKAPSTDTQYF.

The chain joins TRBV6-5 to TRBJ2-7; D assignment may be TRBD1 or TRBD2 (7 bases each). This CDR3 is built from 14 residues. V was clipped by 7 bases and J by 5 bases, with 18 bases between them. Germline V gene lookup returns CDR1 MNHEY and CDR2 SVGAGI. The CDR3 sequence is CASTQGGRQDEQYF. DNA for the CDR3: TGTGCCAGCACCCAGGGGGGGCGCCAGGACGAGCAGTACTTC.

The rearrangement joins TRBV11-2 to TRBJ2-1; 12 positions match TRBD2. The CDR3 has 18 residues. Germline values: CDR1 SGHAT, CDR2 FQNNGV. After removal of 5 bases from V and 7 bases from J, the junction contained 15 bases not matched to a gene. DNA of the CDR3: TGTGCCAGCAGCCCGCGACTTCAGGCTAGCGGGGGGGTTAATGAGCAGTTCTTC. Translated, it gives CASSPRLQASGGVNEQFF. Complete variable domain (other parts from reference TRBV11-2 and TRBJ2-1): EAGVAQSPRYKIIEKRQSVAFWCNPISGHATLYWYQQILGQGPKLLIQFQNNGVVDDSQLPKDRFSAERLKGVDSTLKIQPAKLEDSAVYLCASSPRLQASGGVNEQFFGPGTRLTVL.

V usage is TRBV9 and J usage is TRBJ2-1, with 7 nucleotides matching TRBD1. The CDR3 sequence is 15 residues long. Germline V gene data show CDR1 as SGDLS and CDR2 as YYNGEE. With 0 bases clipped from V and 7 bases from J, the junction kept 7 bases outside the gene matches. CDR3 sequence: CASSVGQGVWNEQFF. The CDR3 DNA follows: TGTGCCAGCAGCGTAGGACAGGGTGTCTGGAATGAGCAGTTCTTC.

The J gene is TRBJ1-2, the V gene TRBV19; D is undetermined. With 3 bases removed from V and 1 base from J, the gap between germline ends came to 18 bases. The CDR3 extends over 17 amino acids. The germline V gene has CDR1 LNHDA and CDR2 SQIVND (reference sequence). The CDR3 loop reads CASSIYFRPEINYGYTF. CDR3 bases: TGTGCCAGTAGTATTTATTTCCGGCCCGAGATTAACTATGGCTACACCTTC.

The chain is built from TRBV5-1 and TRBJ1-1; a possible D gene is TRBD1 (6 bases). Germline loops: CDR1 SGHRS, CDR2 YFSETQ. The V end lost 5 bases, the J end lost 5 bases, and 16 bases lay between the germline ends. The CDR3 contains 14 residues. The CDR3 loop reads CASSETGIGTEAFF. CDR3 nucleotide sequence: TGCGCCAGCAGTGAGACAGGAATCGGGACTGAAGCTTTCTTT.

The rearrangement uses TRBV2 and TRBJ2-3; D remains unclear. Germline V gene lookup returns CDR1 SNHLY and CDR2 FYNNEI. There are 13 residues in the CDR3. V was trimmed by 6 bases and J by 0 bases, leaving 7 bases between them. The CDR3 region is CASRLISTDTQYF. The DNA of the CDR3 is TGTGCCAGCAGGTTGATTAGCACAGATACGCAGTATTTT.

The rearrangement uses TRBV19 and TRBJ2-5; no clear D. The CDR3 has 12 amino acids. V was shortened by 2 bases and J by 5 bases, with 6 bases between the two germline ends. Germline CDR1 reads LNHDA; CDR2 reads SQIVND (reference sequence). In DNA, the CDR3 is TGTGCCAGTAGTATAACGAGTGAGACCCAGTACTTC. Its translation is CASSITSETQYF.